One and the same sample provided the 16 T cell receptor beta chains below, sequenced in a study of blood T cell repertoires in COVID-19. The data were produced by immunoSEQ multiplex PCR, yet TCRdb's version contains in-frame clones alone and is incomplete. This table holds 200,000 to 250,000 clones, 80% found once. Sequencing used peripheral blood. The origin of the receptors is a woman in her 70s with acute or convalescent COVID-19.

J is TRBJ1-3 and V is TRBV5-3; D not certain. Being an ORF, TRBV5-3 has a function that is uncertain. Trimming removed 0 bases at V and 2 bases at J, with 6 bases between. CDR3 length: 14 amino acids. The CDR3 here is CARSLDGPGNTIYF. In DNA, the CDR3 is TGTGCCAGAAGCTTGGATGGGCCTGGAAACACCATATATTTT.

This rearrangement joins TRBV2 to TRBJ1-5, with TRBD1 identical over 7 bases. The CDR3 loop spans 14 amino acids. Looked up from germline, CDR1 is SNHLY and CDR2 is FYNNEI. J lost 6 bases, V lost 8 bases, and 10 bases had no gene match. The CDR3 sequence: CASGTGEVGQPQHF. In DNA, the CDR3 is TGTGCCAGCGGTACAGGGGAAGTCGGTCAGCCCCAGCATTTT.

This clone was seen a few times. This chain uses TRBV7-9 with TRBJ1-1, with D perhaps matching TRBD1 (6 bases). Per the germline V gene, CDR1 is SEHNR and CDR2 is FQNEAQ (reference sequence). V lost 1 base and J lost 2, with 23 bases in between. The CDR3 consists of 19 residues. The DNA for the CDR3 is TGTGCCAGCAGCTTAGTCTCTGGGGCAGGGGTTCCGTCAAACACTGAAGCTTTCTTT. Translating it yields CASSLVSGAGVPSNTEAFF.

This clone was seen only a few times. The genes are TRBV19 and TRBJ1-2, with 7 bases identical to TRBD1. CDR1 LNHDA and CDR2 SQIVND come from the germline V gene (reference sequence). V shed 7 bases and J 4 bases; nucleotides not matched to a gene: 12. The CDR3 runs to 15 residues. The CDR3 DNA follows: TGTGCCAGTAACATCGACATTACAGGGGCCTATGGCTACACCTTC. Protein: CASNIDITGAYGYTF.

The CDR3 nucleotides are TGTGCCAGCATACCAGCGGGAGGTTTTACAGATACGCAGTATTTT. Translated, it gives CASIPAGGFTDTQYF. The chain recombines TRBV5-4 with TRBJ2-3; 9 nucleotides line up with TRBD2. J gave up 3 bases and V 6 bases, and 8 bases lay outside the gene matches. The CDR3 runs to 15 residues. CDR1 is SGHNT and CDR2 is YYREEE in the germline V gene (reference sequence).

The table lists this clone with a few counts. V usage is TRBV7-2 and J usage is TRBJ1-6; TRBD1 matches at 8 bases. Germline trimming cut 2 bases from V and 6 bases from J; bases unmatched to any gene: 6. The CDR3 covers 16 residues. CDR1 is SGHTA and CDR2 is FQGNSA in the germline V gene. The CDR3 loop reads CASSLSGQGANSPLHF. CDR3 DNA sequence: TGTGCCAGCAGCTTATCGGGGCAGGGGGCTAATTCACCCCTCCACTTT. Filled out from reference TRBV7-2 and TRBJ1-6, the complete variable domain reads GAGVSQSPSNKVTEKGKDVELRCDPISGHTALYWYRQSLGQGLEFLIYFQGNSAPDKSGLPSDRFSAERTGGSVSTLTIQRTQQEDSAVYLCASSLSGQGANSPLHFGNGTRLTVT.

The chain combines TRBV5-4 with TRBJ1-1; D unresolved. Germline values: CDR1 SGHNT, CDR2 YYREEE (reference sequence). This CDR3 comprises 12 residues. V was trimmed by 3 bases and J by 11 bases, leaving 14 bases between them. The chain's CDR3 is CASSSDGVPAFF. The DNA for the CDR3 is TGTGCCAGCAGCTCTGACGGGGTCCCGGCTTTCTTT.

The J gene is TRBJ1-2, the V gene TRBV30; 10 bases are shared with TRBD1. The CDR3 runs 17 residues. Germline loops: CDR1 GTSNPN, CDR2 SVGIG (reference sequence). V lost 1 base, J lost 2 bases, and 10 bases stayed unmatched. CDR3 nucleotide sequence: TGTGCCTGGAGTGCCGTGGGACCGGGACAGGGGAACTATGGCTACACCTTC. The encoded protein is CAWSAVGPGQGNYGYTF. Full variable domain (remainder filled in from reference TRBV30 and TRBJ1-2): SQTIHQWPATLVQPVGSPLSLECTVEGTSNPNLYWYRQAAGRGLQLLFYSVGIGQISSEVPQNLSASRPQDRQFILSSKKLLLSDSGFYLCAWSAVGPGQGNYGYTFGSGTRLTVV.

The J gene is TRBJ2-5, the V gene TRBV10-3; 10 bases are a match to TRBD2. The J segment lost 5 bases and the V segment lost 5 bases, leaving 14 bases of the junction unmatched. The CDR3 consists of 17 residues. Germline V gene sequence: CDR1 ENHRY, CDR2 SYGVKD. The CDR3 reads CAISPQARLAGAETQYF. DNA for the CDR3: TGTGCCATCAGTCCCCAGGCCCGGCTAGCGGGAGCTGAGACCCAGTACTTC.

The chain couples TRBV19 to TRBJ2-1, with 8 bases aligning to TRBD2. The germline gives CDR1 LNHDA, CDR2 SQIVND (reference sequence). With V trimmed by 7 bases and J by 6 bases, 11 bases remained unmatched. This CDR3 spans 15 amino acids. As DNA, the CDR3 is TGTGCCAGTAAGACTGGCGGGAGGAATAGCAATGAGCAGTTCTTC. Protein sequence: CASKTGGRNSNEQFF. The whole variable domain, remainder taken from reference TRBV19 and TRBJ2-1, is DGGITQSPKYLFRKEGQNVTLSCEQNLNHDAMYWYRQDPGQGLRLIYYSQIVNDFQKGDIAEGYSVSREKKESFPLTVTSAQKNPTAFYLCASKTGGRNSNEQFFGPGTRLTVL.

The chain uses TRBV28 and TRBJ1-1, with D perhaps TRBD1 (6 bases). V gave up 3 bases and J gave up 3 bases, with 14 bases separating them. The CDR3 extends over 15 amino acids. The germline gives CDR1 MDHEN, CDR2 SYDVKM. The CDR3 sequence is CASSLGGAVDTEAFF. The CDR3 DNA sequence: TGTGCCAGCAGTTTGGGGGGGGCTGTGGACACTGAAGCTTTCTTT. Drawing the rest from reference TRBV28 and TRBJ1-1, the complete variable domain is DVKVTQSSRYLVKRTGEKVFLECVQDMDHENMFWYRQDPGLGLRLIYFSYDVKMKEKGDIPEGYSVSREKKERFSLILESASTNQTSMYLCASSLGGAVDTEAFFGQGTRLTVV.

This chain uses TRBV27 with TRBJ1-1; 7 bases agree with TRBD1. V lost 4 bases and J lost 6; bases outside the gene matches: 8. Germline V gene sequence: CDR1 MNHEY, CDR2 SMNVEV (reference sequence). This CDR3 is 14 amino acids long. The DNA for the CDR3 is TGTGCCAGCAGTTCCGACAGGGCTGCGGCTGAAGCTTTCTTT. Translating it yields CASSSDRAAAEAFF.

The CDR3 DNA follows: TGTGCCAGCAGCTCACCCCGGGACAGGGAACCCAATGAGCAGTTCTTC. Its translation is CASSSPRDREPNEQFF. This chain uses TRBV5-4 with TRBJ2-1; 9 positions match TRBD1. Germline lookup yields CDR1 SGHNT and CDR2 YYREEE (reference sequence). The CDR3 runs 16 residues. The trim removed 3 bases at V and 6 bases at J, leaving 10 bases unmatched.

This clone has a handful of counts. J is TRBJ2-5 and V is TRBV6-5, with D perhaps matching TRBD1 (7 bases). This CDR3 comprises 16 residues. V was trimmed by 4 bases and J by 4 bases, leaving 19 bases between them. Germline V CDR1 and CDR2: MNHEY, SVGAGI. CDR3 nucleotide sequence: TGTGCCAGCAGTTCCGGCTCCAGGGGGGTACGAGAGACCCAGTACTTC. Encoded protein: CASSSGSRGVRETQYF.

This clone was detected a few times. V gene TRBV6-6 combines with J gene TRBJ1-4; tentative D call: TRBD1 (6 bases). V shed 5 bases and J shed 2 bases, with 9 bases lying between them. CDR1 MNHNY and CDR2 SVGAGI come from the germline V gene (reference sequence). This CDR3 has 14 residues. For the CDR3, the DNA is TGTGCCAGCAGTACAGGGTTTACTAATGAAAAACTGTTTTTT. This sequence encodes CASSTGFTNEKLFF.

The chain couples TRBV18 to TRBJ2-7; D is ambiguous. The CDR3 runs to 13 residues. CDR1 and CDR2 from the germline V gene are KGHSH and LQKENI. Deletions cut 6 bases from V and 2 bases from J, with 11 bases between. Written as DNA, the CDR3 is TGTGCCAGCTCCCACATGCAGGCCTACGAGCAGTACTTC. Its translation is CASSHMQAYEQYF.